A selection of T cell receptor beta chains follows, all from one sample in a study of blood T cell repertoires in COVID-19. TCRdb's copy holds only in-frame clones and misses some; the assay was immunoSEQ multiplex PCR. Among approximately 150,000 clones listed, approximately 88% were seen once. The specimen was peripheral blood. The receptors here all came from a human donor in a cohort sampled during active COVID-19. Each CDR3 is given with its conserved first and last residue. D genes are given only for firm matches. The size entry is marked missing in some rows and otherwise reads once, few, many or a size class.

clone_size	d_call	v_call	j_call	cdr3_nt	cdr3_aa
NA	TRBD2	TRBV28	TRBJ2-5	TGTGCCAGCAGTTTAAGGGTCGGGCTAGCGGGGGAGACCCAGTACTTC	CASSLRVGLAGETQYF
NA	NA	TRBV5-1	TRBJ2-2	TGCGCCAGCAGCACAGGATGGGGCTTAGCCACCGGGGAGCTGTTTTTT	CASSTGWGLATGELFF
NA	TRBD1	TRBV15	TRBJ2-3	TGTGCCACCGGAGGGGACAGGGCCACAGATACGCAGTATTTT	CATGGDRATDTQYF
few	NA	TRBV20-1	TRBJ1-5	TGCAGTGCTAGTGTGGGGCAGGATCAGCCCCAGCATTTT	CSASVGQDQPQHF
NA	TRBD2	TRBV7-2	TRBJ2-2	TGTGCTTTGCGGGGGGCGAACACCGGGGAGCTGTTTTTT	CALRGANTGELFF
NA	TRBD1	TRBV28	TRBJ1-2	TGTGCCAGCAGTGAAGGACAGGGGATCTATGGCTACACCTTC	CASSEGQGIYGYTF
NA	TRBD2	TRBV28	TRBJ2-5	TGTGCCAGTGGGGAGAGCGGGGGGCAAGAGACCCAGTACTTC	CASGESGGQETQYF
NA	NA	TRBV21-1	TRBJ2-1	TGTGCCAGCAGCACCAAAAAAGGGGACCACGGGAGAGGAAAGTTCTTC	CASSTKKGDHGRGKFF
few	NA	TRBV3-1/TRBV3-2	TRBJ2-7	TGTGCCAGCAGCCAAGCCGGGGTTCTTTTCACCTACGAGCAGTACTTC	CASSQAGVLFTYEQYF
NA	NA	TRBV7-7	TRBJ1-3	TGTGCCAGCAGCTTATCAAGACAGGTGCGCTCTGGAAACACCATATATTTT	CASSLSRQVRSGNTIYF
NA	TRBD1	TRBV9	TRBJ1-2	TGTGCCAGCAGCTTCCGGGACAGGGAGGGAGATGGCTACACCTTC	CASSFRDREGDGYTF
NA	NA	TRBV24-1	TRBJ1-5	TGTGCCACCAGTGACCTTAGCAATCAGCCCCAGCATTTT	CATSDLSNQPQHF
NA	NA	TRBV13	TRBJ2-7	TGTGCCAGCAGCTTGTACCGGGGGGCCCTGTACGAGCAGTACTTC	CASSLYRGALYEQYF
few	TRBD1	TRBV5-1	TRBJ2-7	TGCGCCAGCAGGCTACAGGGGGCTAGCTCCTACGAGCAGTACTTC	CASRLQGASSYEQYF
NA	TRBD2	TRBV4-3	TRBJ2-2	TGCGCCAGCAGCCACTCACTAGCGGGGGGGCCTCCCGGGGAGCTGTTTTTT	CASSHSLAGGPPGELFF
NA	TRBD2	TRBV11-3	TRBJ2-1	TGTGCCAGCAGCTCGCGACTAGCGGGGCCCGAGCAGTTCTTC	CASSSRLAGPEQFF
NA	NA	TRBV7-8	TRBJ2-1	TGTGCCAGCAGCACCGACGGGGGTGAGCAGTTCTTC	CASSTDGGEQFF
NA	NA	TRBV12-3/TRBV12-4	TRBJ2-7	TGTGCCAGCAGTTGGAGGGGGGGCCACGAGCAGTACTTC	CASSWRGGHEQYF